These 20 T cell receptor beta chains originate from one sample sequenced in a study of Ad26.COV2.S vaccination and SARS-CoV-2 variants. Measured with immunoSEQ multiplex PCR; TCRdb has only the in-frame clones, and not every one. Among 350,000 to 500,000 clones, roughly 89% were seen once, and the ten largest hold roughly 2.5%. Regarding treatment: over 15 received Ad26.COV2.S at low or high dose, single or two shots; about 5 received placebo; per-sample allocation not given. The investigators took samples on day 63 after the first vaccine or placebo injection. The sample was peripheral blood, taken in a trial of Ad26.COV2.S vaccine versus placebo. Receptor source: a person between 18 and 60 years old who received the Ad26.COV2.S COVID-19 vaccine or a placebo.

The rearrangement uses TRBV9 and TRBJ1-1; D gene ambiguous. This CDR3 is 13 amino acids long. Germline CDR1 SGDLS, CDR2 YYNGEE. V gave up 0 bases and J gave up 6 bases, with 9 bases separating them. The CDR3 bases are TGTGCCAGCAGCGTAGGGTGGGGAGCTGAAGCTTTCTTT. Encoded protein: CASSVGWGAEAFF.

The CDR3 DNA follows: TGTGCCAGCAGTTACCGGGGAATGGGGGAGACCCAGTACTTC. The encoded protein is CASSYRGMGETQYF. The rearrangement links TRBV6-5 to TRBJ2-5, with D possibly matching TRBD2 (5 bases). The V gene's germline CDR1 is MNHEY and CDR2 SVGAGI. V shed 2 bases and J shed 5 bases, with 12 bases lying between them. The CDR3 is 14 residues long.

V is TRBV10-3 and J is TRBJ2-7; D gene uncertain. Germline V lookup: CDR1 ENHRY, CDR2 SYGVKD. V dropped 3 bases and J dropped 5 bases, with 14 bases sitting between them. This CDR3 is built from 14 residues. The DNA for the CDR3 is TGTGCCATCAGTGATTGGTCAGGCCCAAACGAGCAGTACTTC. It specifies CAISDWSGPNEQYF.

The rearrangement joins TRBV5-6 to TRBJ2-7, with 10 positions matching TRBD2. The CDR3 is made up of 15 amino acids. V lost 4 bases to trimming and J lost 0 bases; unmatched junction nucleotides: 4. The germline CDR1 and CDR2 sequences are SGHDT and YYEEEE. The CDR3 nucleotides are TGTGCCAGCAGCCGGACTAGCGGCCTCTCCTACGAGCAGTACGTC. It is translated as CASSRTSGLSYEQYV.

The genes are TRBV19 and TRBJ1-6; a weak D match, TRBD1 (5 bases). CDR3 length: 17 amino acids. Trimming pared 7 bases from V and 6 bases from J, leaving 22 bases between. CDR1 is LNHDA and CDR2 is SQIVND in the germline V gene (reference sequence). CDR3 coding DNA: TGTGCCAGTAAACACGGGGCAGGGAGGGCAAGTAATTCACCCCTCCACTTT. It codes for CASKHGAGRASNSPLHF.

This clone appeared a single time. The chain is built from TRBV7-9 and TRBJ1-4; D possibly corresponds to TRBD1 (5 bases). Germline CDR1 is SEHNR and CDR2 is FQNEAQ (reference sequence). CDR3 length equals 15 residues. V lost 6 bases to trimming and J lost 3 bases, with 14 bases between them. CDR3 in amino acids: CASRPVRAANEKLFF. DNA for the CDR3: TGTGCCAGCAGACCCGTCAGGGCGGCTAATGAAAAACTGTTTTTT.

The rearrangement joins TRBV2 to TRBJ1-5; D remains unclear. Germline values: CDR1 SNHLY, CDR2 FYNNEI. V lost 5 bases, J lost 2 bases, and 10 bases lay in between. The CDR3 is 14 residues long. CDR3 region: CASSYVERNQPQHF. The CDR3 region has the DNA TGTGCCAGCAGTTATGTGGAACGCAATCAGCCCCAGCATTTT.

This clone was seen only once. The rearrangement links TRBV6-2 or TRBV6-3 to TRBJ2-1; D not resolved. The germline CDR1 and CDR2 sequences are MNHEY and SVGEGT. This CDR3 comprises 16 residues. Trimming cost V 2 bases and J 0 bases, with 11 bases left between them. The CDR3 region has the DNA TGTGCCAGCAGTTACCTCCAGATCAGCTCCTACAATGAGCAGTTCTTC. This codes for CASSYLQISSYNEQFF.

CDR3: CASSPDSLSGNTIYF. The CDR3 DNA reads TGTGCCAGCAGTCCAGACAGCCTCTCTGGAAACACCATATATTTT. This chain uses TRBV28 with TRBJ1-3, with a weak D call TRBD1 (5 bases). The CDR3 totals 15 residues. Germline CDR1 reads MDHEN; CDR2 reads SYDVKM. V was trimmed by 5 bases and J by 0 bases, leaving 11 bases between them.

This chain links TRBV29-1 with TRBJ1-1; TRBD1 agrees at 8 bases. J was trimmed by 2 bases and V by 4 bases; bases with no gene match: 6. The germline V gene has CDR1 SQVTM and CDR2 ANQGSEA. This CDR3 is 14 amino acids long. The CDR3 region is CSVVGQGRNTEAFF. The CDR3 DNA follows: TGCAGCGTTGTCGGACAGGGTCGTAACACTGAAGCTTTCTTT.

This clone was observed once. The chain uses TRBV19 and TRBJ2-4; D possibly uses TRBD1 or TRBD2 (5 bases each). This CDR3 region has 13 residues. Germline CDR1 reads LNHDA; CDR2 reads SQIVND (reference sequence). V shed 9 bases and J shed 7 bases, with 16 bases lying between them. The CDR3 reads CASQRGPGNIQYF. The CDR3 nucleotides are TGTGCCAGCCAAAGGGGACCCGGTAACATTCAGTACTTC.

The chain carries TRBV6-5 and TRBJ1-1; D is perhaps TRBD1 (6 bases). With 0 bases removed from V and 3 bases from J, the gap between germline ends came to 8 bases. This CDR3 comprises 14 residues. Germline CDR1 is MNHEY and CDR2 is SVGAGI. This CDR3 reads CASSYSRGDTEAFF. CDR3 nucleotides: TGTGCCAGCAGTTACTCGAGGGGGGACACTGAAGCTTTCTTT.

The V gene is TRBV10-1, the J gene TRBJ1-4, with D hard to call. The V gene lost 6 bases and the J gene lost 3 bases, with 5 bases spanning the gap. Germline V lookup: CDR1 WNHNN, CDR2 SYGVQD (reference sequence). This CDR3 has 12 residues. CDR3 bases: TGCGCCAGCAGCGTTTCTAATGAAAAACTGTTTTTT. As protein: CASSVSNEKLFF.

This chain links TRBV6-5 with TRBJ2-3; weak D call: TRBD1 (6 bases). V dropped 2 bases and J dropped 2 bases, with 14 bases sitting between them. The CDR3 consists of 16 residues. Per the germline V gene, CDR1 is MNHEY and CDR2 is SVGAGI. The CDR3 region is CASSYAPGHHTDTQYF. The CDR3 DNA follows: TGTGCCAGCAGTTACGCACCGGGACATCACACAGATACGCAGTATTTT.

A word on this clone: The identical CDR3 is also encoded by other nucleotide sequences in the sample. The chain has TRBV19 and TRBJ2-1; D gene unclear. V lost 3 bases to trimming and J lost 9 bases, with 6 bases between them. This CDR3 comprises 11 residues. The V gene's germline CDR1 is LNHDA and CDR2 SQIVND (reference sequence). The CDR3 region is CASSIVGEQFF. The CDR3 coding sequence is TGTGCCAGTAGTATTGTCGGTGAGCAGTTCTTC.

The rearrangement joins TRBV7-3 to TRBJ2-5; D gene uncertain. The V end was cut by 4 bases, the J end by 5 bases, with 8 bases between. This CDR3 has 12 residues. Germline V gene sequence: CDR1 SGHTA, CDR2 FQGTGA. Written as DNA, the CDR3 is TGTGCCAGCAGCTCTAATAGGGAGACCCAGTACTTC. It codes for CASSSNRETQYF.

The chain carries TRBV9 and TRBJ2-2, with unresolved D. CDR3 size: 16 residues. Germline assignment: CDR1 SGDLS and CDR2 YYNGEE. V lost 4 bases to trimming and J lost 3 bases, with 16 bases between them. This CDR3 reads CASSPTGTADTGELFF. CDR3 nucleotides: TGTGCCAGCAGCCCTACGGGTACCGCGGACACCGGGGAGCTGTTTTTT.

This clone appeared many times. CDR3 sequence (DNA): TGTGCCAGCAGTGGGACTAGCACCGGGGAGCTGTTTTTT. It is translated as CASSGTSTGELFF. The chain joins TRBV6-4 to TRBJ2-2, with 7 bases matching TRBD2. V was clipped by 4 bases and J by 4 bases; unmatched bases: 0. From germline, CDR1 is MRHNA and CDR2 SNTAGT. There are 13 residues in the CDR3.

The CDR3 coding sequence is TGTGCCAGCAGCTTAGGTCCGGACACCACAAGGACGGACACTGAAGCTTTCTTT. Protein: CASSLGPDTTRTDTEAFF. J is TRBJ1-1 and V is TRBV13; possibly TRBD1 for D (5 bases). The CDR3 is 18 amino acids. Germline V gene data show CDR1 as PRHDT and CDR2 as FYEKMQ (reference sequence). V gave up 0 bases and J gave up 3 bases, with 20 bases separating them.

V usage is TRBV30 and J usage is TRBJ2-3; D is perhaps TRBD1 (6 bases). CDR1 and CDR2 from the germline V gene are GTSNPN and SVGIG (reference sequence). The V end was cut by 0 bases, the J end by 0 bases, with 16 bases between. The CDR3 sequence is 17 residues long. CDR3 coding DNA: TGTGCCTGGAGTGTTCAGGGGTTGAAGACTAGCACAGATACGCAGTATTTT. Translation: CAWSVQGLKTSTDTQYF.